This is a list of T cell receptor beta chains from one sample in a study of vaccination effects on CD4 cells after COVID-19. No antigens are known for them. Repertoires were generated with immunoSEQ multiplex PCR, while TCRdb's copy carries only in-frame clones and drops some. The sample holds about 39,000 clones, more than 65% seen once. This sample comprised CD4+ T cells from PBMCs cultured without peptide, obtained after COVID-19 vaccination. The source of these receptors is a human donor who received a COVID-19 vaccine. CDR3s include the opening cysteine and the closing phenylalanine or tryptophan. D genes are given only for firm matches. The listing skips clone size in some rows; elsewhere it reads once, few, many or a size class.

cdr3_nt,cdr3_aa,d_call,clone_size,v_call,j_call
TGTGCCAGCAGCCCCGGACAGAAAGAGACCCAGTACTTC,CASSPGQKETQYF,-,-,TRBV7-8,TRBJ2-5
TGTGCCAGCAGCTCTAGGGGGGGTCAGCAGTTCTTC,CASSSRGGQQFF,-,-,TRBV7-9,TRBJ2-1
TGCGCCAGCAGGGAGAACAGGGTGGAGGAAAAACTGTTTTTT,CASRENRVEEKLFF,-,-,TRBV5-1,TRBJ1-4
TGTGCCAGCAGTTTAACGAGTCCCAATGAAAAACTGTTTTTT,CASSLTSPNEKLFF,-,-,TRBV27,TRBJ1-4
TGTGCCAGCAGTAGAAGACAGGGGGTAAATGAAAAACTGTTTTTT,CASSRRQGVNEKLFF,TRBD1,few,TRBV5-4,TRBJ1-4
TGTGCCAGCAGCTTGCGGGTGCGGGGACAAGAGACCCAGTACTTC,CASSLRVRGQETQYF,-,-,TRBV5-4,TRBJ2-5
TGCAGTGCTAGAGAGGACCGCGAGCAGTACTTC,CSAREDREQYF,-,-,TRBV20-1,TRBJ2-7
TGCGCCAGCAGCTGGGGGGACAGGGACGTGGTTGGCTACACCTTC,CASSWGDRDVVGYTF,TRBD1,-,TRBV5-1,TRBJ1-2
TGTGCCAGCAGTGAACTTGTGTCTCCGGCTGAAAAACTGTTTTTT,CASSELVSPAEKLFF,-,-,TRBV6-1,TRBJ1-4
TGTGCCAGCTCACCACGGACTAGCGGGGGCGAGCAGTACTTC,CASSPRTSGGEQYF,TRBD2,-,TRBV18,TRBJ2-7
TGTGCCAGCAGTTACCCCCAAACAGGCGCCACAACCTACGAGCAGTACTTC,CASSYPQTGATTYEQYF,-,few,TRBV6-2/TRBV6-3,TRBJ2-7
TGTGCCAGCAGCCCTAGGACAGGCGGGTTAGGGACCGGGGAGCTGTTTTTT,CASSPRTGGLGTGELFF,TRBD1,-,TRBV9,TRBJ2-2
TGTGCCAGCAGCTCAACCGACCGGGACAGGTCCATTGAAAAACTGTTTTTT,CASSSTDRDRSIEKLFF,TRBD1,-,TRBV7-2,TRBJ1-4
TGCGCCAGCAGCTTGGCCGGGACCCCGGGGGAAAAACTGTTTTTT,CASSLAGTPGEKLFF,-,-,TRBV5-1,TRBJ1-4
TGTGCCAGCAGTTTTTGGGGTAACACTGAAGCTTTCTTT,CASSFWGNTEAFF,-,-,TRBV27,TRBJ1-1
TGTGCCAGCAGCCACGCGAGGCTAGCGGGTACCTACGAGCAGTACTTC,CASSHARLAGTYEQYF,TRBD2,-,TRBV5-4,TRBJ2-7
TGTGCCAGCAGTCAGCGGACAGCTCTGACTAGCACAGATACGCAGTATTTT,CASSQRTALTSTDTQYF,-,-,TRBV6-6,TRBJ2-3
TGTGCCAGCAGCCTCGGACAGGGACGTTGGGAGCAGTACTTC,CASSLGQGRWEQYF,TRBD1,-,TRBV7-9,TRBJ2-7
TGTGCCAGCAGTCAAGGGGGCGCCTATGGCTACACCTTC,CASSQGGAYGYTF,TRBD1,-,TRBV12-3/TRBV12-4,TRBJ1-2
TGTGCCAGCAGCCAAGCGAGCTCAGGGCCCCAGCATTTT,CASSQASSGPQHF,-,few,TRBV3-1/TRBV3-2,TRBJ1-5
TGTGCCAGCAGTTACATTCGGTCCGAGGGCTACACCTTC,CASSYIRSEGYTF,-,-,TRBV6-5,TRBJ1-2
TGTGCCAGCAGCTTGCAGGCGGGGGTCTATGGCTACACCTTC,CASSLQAGVYGYTF,-,medium-sized,TRBV5-6,TRBJ1-2
TGTGCCAGCAGCAAAGTTTGGCGGGTCGGGAGTCAAGATACGCAGTATTTT,CASSKVWRVGSQDTQYF,-,-,TRBV21-1,TRBJ2-3
TGCGCCAGCAGCCAAGATGCGGCTAGCGGGAGGGGGACCCAGTACTTC,CASSQDAASGRGTQYF,TRBD2,-,TRBV4-1,TRBJ2-5
TGCGCCAGCAGCCCTTCGTCAGGGGGGGAGACCCAGTACTTC,CASSPSSGGETQYF,-,-,TRBV4-1,TRBJ2-5
TGTGCCAGCAGCGTAGTAAGCGGGGGGGCCAATGAGCAGTTCTTC,CASSVVSGGANEQFF,TRBD2,-,TRBV9,TRBJ2-1
TGTGCCACCAGTGACCCCGCGGGAGTTCGCGGTAATGTCCACGAGACCCAGTACTTC,CATSDPAGVRGNVHETQYF,TRBD2,-,TRBV24-1,TRBJ2-5
TGTGCCAGTACCGCGACAGGGATCACCTATAATTCACCCCTCCACTTT,CASTATGITYNSPLHF,TRBD1,-,TRBV19,TRBJ1-6
TGTGCCATCGGACAGGCGCCGTACAATGAGCAGTTCTTC,CAIGQAPYNEQFF,TRBD1,-,TRBV10-3,TRBJ2-1